The 16 T cell receptor beta chains below come from one sample, sequenced in a study of beta chain features in type 1 diabetes. As every portion of the isolated RNA was reverse transcribed, the sequencing read expressed TCRB transcripts. TCRdb keeps only in-frame clones here, not all; method: immunoSEQ multiplex PCR. The sample has around 290,000 clones; approximately 8.1% are singletons. The specimen sequenced was central memory CD4+ T cells from blood. The source is a woman under 30 in good health.

The sample holds a few counts of this clone. The rearrangement links TRBV15 to TRBJ2-7; 9 bases match TRBD1. The germline V gene has CDR1 LNHNV and CDR2 YYDKDF (reference sequence). This CDR3 comprises 18 residues. V shed 0 bases, J shed 4 bases, and the junction held 13 bases outside the gene matches. Here the CDR3 DNA reads TGTGCCACCAGCAGAGATCCCAGTGCGGGACAGGGTGGGTACGAGCAGTACTTC. Its protein is CATSRDPSAGQGGYEQYF.

This clone has only a few counts. This rearrangement joins TRBV18 to TRBJ1-2; D not certain. The V and J ends lost 2 bases and 5 bases respectively, with 9 bases between them. Germline V CDR1 and CDR2: KGHSH, LQKENI. There are 13 residues in the CDR3. The CDR3 nucleotides read TGTGCCAGCTCACCAGGCGAAGGGTATGGCTACACCTTC. Translated, it gives CASSPGEGYGYTF.

V and J are TRBV7-9 and TRBJ1-1; D remains unclear. The CDR3 totals 18 residues. CDR1 SEHNR and CDR2 FQNEAQ come from the germline V gene (reference sequence). V was clipped by 2 bases and J by 0 bases, with 19 bases between them. The CDR3, as DNA: TGTGCCAGCAGCTTAAGTTTTTCTCGAGGACTCATGAACACTGAAGCTTTCTTT. As protein: CASSLSFSRGLMNTEAFF.

This clone has only a few counts. The J gene is TRBJ2-1, the V gene TRBV5-1; a weak D match, TRBD1 (5 bases). This CDR3 has 17 residues. CDR1 SGHRS and CDR2 YFSETQ come from the germline V gene. V was cut by 3 bases and J by 8 bases, with 24 bases left in between. The DNA of the CDR3 is TGCGCCAGCAGCTGGGGTGGAACTGGGCCCCAGGGCGATGAGCAGTTCTTC. It translates to CASSWGGTGPQGDEQFF.

This clone was counted between two and nine times. The chain couples TRBV7-9 to TRBJ2-1; D is undetermined. Deletions cut 0 bases from V and 7 bases from J, with 7 bases between. Germline V gene data show CDR1 as SEHNR and CDR2 as FQNEAQ (reference sequence). This CDR3 has 13 amino acids. The CDR3 DNA sequence: TGTGCCAGCAGCTTAGCTCCCCTAAATGAGCAGTTCTTC. This encodes CASSLAPLNEQFF. Based on the CDR3 plus reference TRBV7-9 and TRBJ2-1, the full variable domain is DTGVSQNPRHKITKRGQNVTFRCDPISEHNRLYWYRQTLGQGPEFLTYFQNEAQLEKSRLLSDRFSAERPKGSFSTLEIQRTEQGDSAMYLCASSLAPLNEQFFGPGTRLTVL.

This rearrangement joins TRBV27 to TRBJ2-1; 8 positions agree with TRBD2. This CDR3 has 14 amino acids. Unmatched junction bases numbered 6, after V lost 6 bases and J lost 5 bases. Germline V gene data show CDR1 as MNHEY and CDR2 as SMNVEV (reference sequence). The CDR3 sequence is CASRPYSGNNEQFF. In DNA, the CDR3 is TGTGCCAGCAGACCCTATAGCGGGAACAATGAGCAGTTCTTC.

The V and J genes are TRBV6-5 and TRBJ2-2; no definite D call. CDR3 length: 15 amino acids. The germline gives CDR1 MNHEY, CDR2 SVGAGI. Trimming took off 0 bases at V and 6 bases at J, with 11 bases between the two ends. The CDR3 DNA is TGTGCCAGCAGTTACTCGAGTCAGGCGGCCGGGGAGCTGTTTTTT. Amino acids: CASSYSSQAAGELFF.

The chain recombines TRBV18 with TRBJ2-3, with 10 bases lining up with TRBD1. V lost 2 bases, J lost 4 bases, and 3 bases stayed unmatched. Germline assignment: CDR1 KGHSH and CDR2 LQKENI. CDR3 length equals 15 residues. In DNA form, the CDR3 reads TGTGCCAGCTCACCAGCCGGGACAGGGGCAGATACGCAGTATTTT. Its protein product is CASSPAGTGADTQYF. The variable domain in full, with the rest retrieved from reference TRBV18 and TRBJ2-3, is NAGVMQNPRHLVRRRGQEARLRCSPMKGHSHVYWYRQLPEEGLKFMVYLQKENIIDESGMPKERFSAEFPKEGPSILRIQQVVRGDSAAYFCASSPAGTGADTQYFGPGTRLTVL.

This clone occurred a few times. The chain uses TRBV7-8 and TRBJ2-6; no definite D call. Per the germline V gene, CDR1 is SGHVS and CDR2 is FQNEAQ. The CDR3 is 16 amino acids. V shed 2 bases and J shed 0 bases, with 8 bases lying between them. Written as DNA, the CDR3 is TGTGCCAGCAGCTTACTCCAGCTCTCTGGGGCCAACGTCCTGACTTTC. Translation gives CASSLLQLSGANVLTF.

This clone was found a few times. This sequence joins TRBV19 and TRBJ1-5; D is unresolved. Looked up from germline, CDR1 is LNHDA and CDR2 is SQIVND (reference sequence). The V gene lost 3 bases and the J gene lost 7 bases, with 10 bases spanning the gap. The CDR3 has 13 amino acids. CDR3 nucleotides: TGTGCCAGTAGTATTGGTTGGGGACAGCCCCAGCATTTT. This translates into CASSIGWGQPQHF.

This clone was seen a few times. The sample has other DNA sequences that encode this CDR3 too. This sequence joins TRBV7-8 and TRBJ2-3; D is possibly TRBD2 (5 bases). V lost 2 bases and J 0 bases, leaving 9 bases between the germline ends. Germline assignment: CDR1 SGHVS and CDR2 FQNEAQ. The CDR3 runs 15 residues. The CDR3 is CASSLRWTSTDTQYF. DNA for the CDR3: TGTGCCAGCAGCTTACGATGGACTAGCACAGATACGCAGTATTTT.

This clone has a handful of counts. V and J are TRBV7-8 and TRBJ2-2; D remains ambiguous. The CDR3 extends over 13 amino acids. CDR1 is SGHVS, CDR2 FQNEAQ, per germline. The ends were cut back, 6 bases at V and 6 bases at J, with 11 bases in the middle. The CDR3 coding sequence is TGTGCCAGCAGATCCCTCACCGCCGGGGAGCTGTTTTTT. Its translation: CASRSLTAGELFF.

This clone was detected only a few times. The chain carries TRBV29-1 and TRBJ1-1; the D gene is possibly TRBD1 (5 bases). The CDR3 consists of 13 residues. Germline-derived CDR1 and CDR2 are SQVTM and ANQGSEA. The CDR3 sequence: CSGGAFMNTEAFF. CDR3 in DNA: TGCTCCGGCGGGGCCTTTATGAACACTGAAGCTTTCTTT.

At least ten counts were recorded for this clone. The chain has TRBV4-1 and TRBJ1-1, with 8 bases matching TRBD1. Germline CDR1 reads MGHRA; CDR2 reads YSYEKL. The junction had 10 bases not matched to a gene; V was cut back by 4 bases and J by 6 bases. The CDR3 is 15 residues long. The CDR3 bases are TGCGCCAGCAGCCCCCTGGAGACAGGGGTTCCTGAAGCTTTCTTT. Translating it yields CASSPLETGVPEAFF.

This clone was picked up a small number of times. CDR3 bases: TGTGCCAGCAGCTTTGGGACTAGCGGGAGGGATGAGCAGTTCTTC. It translates to CASSFGTSGRDEQFF. The chain is built from TRBV7-3 and TRBJ2-1, with 16 bases matching TRBD2. J gave up 8 bases and V 3 bases, and 1 base lay outside the gene matches. The CDR3 covers 15 residues. Germline V gene data show CDR1 as SGHTA and CDR2 as FQGTGA.

This clone came up many times. V usage is TRBV2 and J usage is TRBJ2-2; the D gene is possibly TRBD1 (5 bases). V dropped 4 bases and J dropped 5 bases, with 20 bases sitting between them. The CDR3 is made up of 17 amino acids. Germline V gene sequence: CDR1 SNHLY, CDR2 FYNNEI. The CDR3 DNA is TGTGCCAGCAGTGTCCCCGCAGGGCGGAGTTGGACCGGGGAGCTGTTTTTT. Translated: CASSVPAGRSWTGELFF.